This T cell receptor beta chain was captured by sequencing in a study of T cells in Graves' hyperthyroidism and ophthalmopathy. For the study at large: Before treatment of any kind, peripheral blood was taken at initial diagnosis.

Ten or more counts support this clonotype. What it binds is not known. The study, taken as a whole, reports: Most clonotypes expanded in the thyroid (above 0.001) were also present in blood.

Amplified TCR beta CDR3 regions came from RNA transcripts. The HTBI primer set was used in a first-round RT-PCR of the TCR CDR3. One entry per CDR3 protein results from TCRdb running MiXCR on the multiplex PCR reads. Found here are roughly 630,000 distinct CDR3 sequences, around 16% of them singletons; the top ten hold 6.5% to 8%. This clonotype was obtained from a woman in her twenties or thirties with Graves' hyperthyroidism. Sequencing input: blood.

CDR3 bases: TGCGCCAGCAGCTCAGCGGGAGGGGCATACAATGAGCAGTTCTTC. Residues: CASSSAGGAYNEQFF. The V and J genes are TRBV5-1 and TRBJ2-1, with 10 positions matching TRBD2. Germline V lookup: CDR1 SGHRS, CDR2 YFSETQ. The CDR3 runs 15 residues. J was trimmed by 4 bases and V by 3 bases; bases with no gene match: 4.